This TCR beta chain originates from a study of CD8 T cells in ankylosing spondylitis (TCRdb year 2017). Broadly, across the study: To find TCR variants linked to disease, the study profiled T cell receptor beta repertoires in ankylosing spondylitis patients and healthy donors. The whole study cohort included under 140 healthy donors and 20 to 25 ankylosing spondylitis patients. Samples of peripheral blood were taken, and for ankylosing spondylitis patients, synovial fluid was collected as well.

Sequenced using an Illumina HiSeq 2500. Quantitative 5'-RACE with molecular barcodes was used to prepare TCR beta libraries. Under the source paper's analysis protocol: A new computational method, built on a probabilistic model of VDJ rearrangement, was used to identify disease-linked TCR variants. TCRdb ran its own pipeline on the public reads, namely fastp trimming at Q25 and MiXCR clone calling, and kept in-frame beta chains. Records with the same CDR3 protein are collapsed into one entry carrying the most frequent genes and DNA. These V and J calls originate from TCRdb's pipeline instead of the authors' own analysis. The sample contains approximately 220,000 distinct CDR3 sequences, under 12% of them found a single time. Under 25% of the sample is held by the ten biggest clonotypes. Remarks on this clonotype: It lacks a known antigen. Base quality data are lacking; no much larger clone is found one base away.

Study-wide conclusions, independent of this receptor: Some TCR beta motif variants had previously been reported in synovial fluid and blood of reactive arthritis patients, which suggested common disease-initiation mechanisms. The disease-linked clones were reported to be significantly enriched in matched synovial fluid samples from ankylosing spondylitis patients. The disease-linked clones had a CD8+ phenotype and were found at relatively low frequencies in peripheral blood. A TCR beta motif of eight highly homologous amino acid variants appeared characteristic of blood from ankylosing spondylitis patients.

The CDR3 goes from the cysteine to the phenylalanine over 14 residues. Only CDR3 DNA remains: 42 bases, in frame from the first base. CDR1 and CDR2 (SGHRS, YFSETQ) derive from the germline V gene. V gives up 6 bases and J gives up 3 bases, and the segment between their germline ends measures 12 bases. The chain is assembled from TRBV5-1 and TRBJ2-2; a tentative D call is TRBD1 (7 bases match). The TCR comes from a male donor with ankylosing spondylitis or in good health (not recorded which). Source material: blood, either unsorted or a sorted T cell fraction (not recorded which). The CDR3 region: CASKEGAYTGELFF. The nucleotide sequence reads as follows: TGCGCCAGCAAGGAGGGGGCTTACACCGGGGAGCTGTTTTTT.